This T cell receptor (beta chain) stems from a study of early T cells in non-severe SARS-CoV-2 infection. The germline gives CDR1 SGDLS, CDR2 YYNGEE. The CDR3 covers 14 residues. V was cut by 6 bases and J by 1 base, with 13 bases left in between. As part of library construction, unique molecular identifiers were attached to individual cDNA molecules. From the 5' RACE reads, TCRdb called clonotypes with MiXCR, one entry per CDR3 protein. The sample yields tens of thousands of distinct CDR3 sequences, about 11% seen once. The sequencing sample was made of whole blood. This TCR came from an adult who was a healthcare worker with PCR-confirmed SARS-CoV-2 infection or an uninfected control (not recorded which). This chain connects TRBV9 to TRBJ1-1; D is uncertain. CDR3 in DNA: TGTGCCAGCAACCCCGTTATGGGGAACACTGAAGCTTTCTTT. It codes for CASNPVMGNTEAFF.